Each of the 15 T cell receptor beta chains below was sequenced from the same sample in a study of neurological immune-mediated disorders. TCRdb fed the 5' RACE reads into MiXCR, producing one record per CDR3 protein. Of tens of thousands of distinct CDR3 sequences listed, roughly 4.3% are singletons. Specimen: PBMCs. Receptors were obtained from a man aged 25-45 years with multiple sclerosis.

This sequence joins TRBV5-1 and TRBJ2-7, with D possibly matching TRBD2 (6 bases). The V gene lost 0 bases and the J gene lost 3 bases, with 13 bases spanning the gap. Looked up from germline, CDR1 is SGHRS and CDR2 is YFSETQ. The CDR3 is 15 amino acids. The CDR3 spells CASSLVEGRHYEQYF. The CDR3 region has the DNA TGCGCCAGCAGCTTGGTGGAGGGTAGACACTACGAGCAGTACTTC.

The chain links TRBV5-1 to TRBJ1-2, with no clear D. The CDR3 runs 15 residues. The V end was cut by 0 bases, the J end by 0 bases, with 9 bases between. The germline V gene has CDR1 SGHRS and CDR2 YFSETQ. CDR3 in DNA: TGCGCCAGCAGCTTGGTGGTAGGGTCTAACTATGGCTACACCTTC. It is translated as CASSLVVGSNYGYTF.

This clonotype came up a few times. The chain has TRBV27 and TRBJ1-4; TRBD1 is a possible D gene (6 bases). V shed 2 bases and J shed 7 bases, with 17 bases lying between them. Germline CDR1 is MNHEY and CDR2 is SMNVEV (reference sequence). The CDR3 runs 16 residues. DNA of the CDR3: TGTGCCAGCAGTTTAGTGGGCGGCCAGGGGAGTGAAAAACTGTTTTTT. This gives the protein CASSLVGGQGSEKLFF.

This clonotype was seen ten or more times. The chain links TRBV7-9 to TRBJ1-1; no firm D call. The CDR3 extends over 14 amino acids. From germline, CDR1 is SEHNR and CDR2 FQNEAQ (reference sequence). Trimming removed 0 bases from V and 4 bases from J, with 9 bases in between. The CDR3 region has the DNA TGTGCCAGCAGCTTAGCTAGGGAGGGCACTGAAGCTTTCTTT. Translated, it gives CASSLAREGTEAFF.

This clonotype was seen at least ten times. The CDR3 region is CASSQVGAAFNEKLFF. In nucleotides, the CDR3 is TGCGCCAGCAGCCAAGTGGGGGCAGCCTTTAATGAAAAACTGTTTTTT. The chain joins TRBV4-1 to TRBJ1-4; D may be TRBD1 (6 bases). With 1 base removed from V and 4 bases from J, the gap between germline ends came to 13 bases. CDR3 length: 16 residues. Germline CDR1 MGHRA, CDR2 YSYEKL.

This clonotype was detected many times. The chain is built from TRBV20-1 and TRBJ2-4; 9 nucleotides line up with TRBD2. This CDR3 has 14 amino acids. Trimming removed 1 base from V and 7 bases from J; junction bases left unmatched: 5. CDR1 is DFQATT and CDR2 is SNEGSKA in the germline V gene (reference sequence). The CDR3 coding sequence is TGCAGTGCTAGAGCCGCTAGCGGGGCGAACATTCAGTACTTC. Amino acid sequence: CSARAASGANIQYF.

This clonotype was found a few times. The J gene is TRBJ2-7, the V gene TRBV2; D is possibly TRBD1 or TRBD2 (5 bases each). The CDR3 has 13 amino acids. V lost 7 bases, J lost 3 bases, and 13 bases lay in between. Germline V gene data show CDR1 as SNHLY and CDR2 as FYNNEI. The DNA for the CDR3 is TGTGCCAGCACCCGGGACCGAAACTACGAGCAGTACGTC. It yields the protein CASTRDRNYEQYV.

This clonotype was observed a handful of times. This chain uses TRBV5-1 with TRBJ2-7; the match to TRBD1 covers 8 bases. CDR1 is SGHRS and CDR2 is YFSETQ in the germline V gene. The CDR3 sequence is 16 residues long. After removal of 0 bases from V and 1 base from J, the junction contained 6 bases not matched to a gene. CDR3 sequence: CASSLAKGTGSYEQYF. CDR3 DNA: TGCGCCAGCAGCTTGGCCAAAGGGACAGGATCCTACGAGCAGTACTTC.

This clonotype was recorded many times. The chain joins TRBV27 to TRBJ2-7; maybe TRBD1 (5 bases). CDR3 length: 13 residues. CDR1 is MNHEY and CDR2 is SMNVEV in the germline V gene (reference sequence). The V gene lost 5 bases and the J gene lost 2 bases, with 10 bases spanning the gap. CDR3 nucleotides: TGTGCCAGCAGTCCGATAGGGGCCTACGAGCAGTACTTC. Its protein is CASSPIGAYEQYF.

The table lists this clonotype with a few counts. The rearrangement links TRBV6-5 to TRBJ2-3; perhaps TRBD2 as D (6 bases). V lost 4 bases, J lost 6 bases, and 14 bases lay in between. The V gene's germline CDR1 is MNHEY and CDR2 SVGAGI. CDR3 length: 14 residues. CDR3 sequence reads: CASSWGVSGDTQYF. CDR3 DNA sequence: TGTGCCAGCAGTTGGGGGGTCTCAGGGGATACGCAGTATTTT.

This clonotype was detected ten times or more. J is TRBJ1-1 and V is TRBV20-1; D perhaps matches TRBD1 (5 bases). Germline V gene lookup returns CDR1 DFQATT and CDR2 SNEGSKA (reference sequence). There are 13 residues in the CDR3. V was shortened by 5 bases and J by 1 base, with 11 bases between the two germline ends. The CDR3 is CSALRDQNTEAFF. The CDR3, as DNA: TGCAGTGCTCTCCGGGACCAGAACACTGAAGCTTTCTTT.

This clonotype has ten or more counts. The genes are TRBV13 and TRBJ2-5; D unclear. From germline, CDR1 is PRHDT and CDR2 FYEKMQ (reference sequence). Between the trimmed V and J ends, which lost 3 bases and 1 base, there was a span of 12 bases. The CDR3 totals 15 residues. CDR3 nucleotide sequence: TGTGCCAGCAGCTTTTTTGGCAGCTCCCAAGAGACCCAGTACTTC. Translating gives CASSFFGSSQETQYF.

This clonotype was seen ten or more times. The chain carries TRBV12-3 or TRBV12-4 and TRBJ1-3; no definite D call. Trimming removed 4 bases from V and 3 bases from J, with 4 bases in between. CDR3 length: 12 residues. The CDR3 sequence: CASSSGGNTIYF. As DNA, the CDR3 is TGTGCCAGCAGTTCGGGTGGAAACACCATATATTTT.

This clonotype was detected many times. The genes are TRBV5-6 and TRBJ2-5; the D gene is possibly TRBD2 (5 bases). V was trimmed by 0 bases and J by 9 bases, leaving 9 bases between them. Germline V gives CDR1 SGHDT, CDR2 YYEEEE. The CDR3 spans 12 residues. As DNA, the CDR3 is TGTGCCAGCAGCTTGGACCCGGAGGCCCAGTACTTC. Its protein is CASSLDPEAQYF.

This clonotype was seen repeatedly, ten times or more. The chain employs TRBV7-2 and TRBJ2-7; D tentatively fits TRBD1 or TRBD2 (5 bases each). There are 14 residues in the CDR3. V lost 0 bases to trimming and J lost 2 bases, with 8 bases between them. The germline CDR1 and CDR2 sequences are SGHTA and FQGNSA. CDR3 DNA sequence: TGTGCCAGCAGCTTAGCGGGGACCGCCTACGAGCAGTACTTC. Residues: CASSLAGTAYEQYF.